These 8 T cell receptor beta chains came from one sample sequenced in a study of T cells in Graves' hyperthyroidism and ophthalmopathy. RNA transcripts provided the source from which TCR beta CDR3 regions were amplified. The study used the HTBI primer set for a first-round RT-PCR of the TCR CDR3. MiXCR was run by TCRdb on the multiplex PCR reads, yielding one entry per CDR3 protein. The sample includes approximately 700,000 distinct CDR3 sequences, 40% to 55% of them seen just once. Material for sequencing was peripheral blood or thyroid tissue (not recorded which). These receptors were taken from an adult man with Graves' disease, either hyperthyroidism or ophthalmopathy (not recorded which).

V is TRBV10-2 and J is TRBJ1-6, with D possibly TRBD1 on 6 matching bases. With 6 bases removed from V and 5 bases from J, the gap between germline ends came to 8 bases. This CDR3 comprises 13 residues. From germline, CDR1 is WSHSY and CDR2 SAAADI. CDR3 sequence (DNA): TGCGCCAGCAGATACAGGGATAATTCACCCCTCCACTTT. Protein product: CASRYRDNSPLHF.

As concerns this clonotype: A much bigger clone sits one base away, suggesting this may be a read error. This rearrangement joins TRBV2 to TRBJ2-5; 11 bases map to TRBD2. Losses at the gene ends were 6 bases for V and 5 bases for J; bases not matched to a gene: 8. Germline assignment: CDR1 SNHLY and CDR2 FYNNEI. The CDR3 sequence is 15 residues long. The DNA for the CDR3 is TGTGCCAGCAGCTTGGAACTAGCGGGAGTGGAGACCCAGTACTTC. It specifies CASSLELAGVETQYF. The full variable domain, with the rest looked up from reference TRBV2 and TRBJ2-5, is EPEVTQTPSHQVTQMGQEVILRCVPISNHLYFYWYRQILGQKVEFLVSFYNNEISEKSEIFDDQFSVERPDGSNFTLKIRSTKLEDSAMYFCASSLELAGVETQYFGPGTRLLVL.

This clonotype occurred many times. The rearrangement joins TRBV6-1 to TRBJ1-5; D remains ambiguous. The CDR3 is 13 residues long. Germline lookup yields CDR1 MNHNS and CDR2 SASEGT. V dropped 5 bases and J dropped 1 base, with 6 bases sitting between them. The CDR3 nucleotides are TGTGCCAGCAGTCAGCTCAGCAATCAGCCCCAGCATTTT. Its translation: CASSQLSNQPQHF.

The chain is built from TRBV10-3 and TRBJ2-7; 12 nucleotides line up with TRBD2. The V and J ends lost 6 bases and 5 bases, in that order; junction bases with no gene match: 5. The CDR3 is 14 residues long. The germline V gene encodes CDR1 ENHRY and CDR2 SYGVKD. The CDR3 DNA reads as TGTGCCATCAGCCCCGGACTAGCGGGAAACGAGCAGTACTTC. This translates into CAISPGLAGNEQYF.

The chain combines TRBV7-8 with TRBJ1-5, with D uncertain. Germline CDR1 SGHVS, CDR2 FQNEAQ. Trimming shortened V by 6 bases and J by 14 bases, and 23 bases separated the two germline ends. The CDR3 has 14 residues. The CDR3 spells CASSLRAGGGHEHF. The CDR3 nucleotides are TGTGCCAGCAGTTTGCGAGCGGGAGGAGGTCACGAGCATTTT.

This clonotype was seen only a few times. At one end the junction does not follow the germline gene, possibly because of a read error. This chain connects TRBV13 to TRBJ2-5, with 7 bases that match TRBD1. CDR3 size: 15 residues. Germline loops: CDR1 PRHDT, CDR2 FYEKMQ (reference sequence). DNA for the CDR3: TGTGCCAGCAGCGCTGCCGACAGGGCCCAAGGGACCCAGTACTTC. It codes for CASSAADRAQGTQYF.

This clonotype was counted a few times. The chain couples TRBV4-2 to TRBJ1-2, with 10 bases aligning to TRBD1. The CDR3 loop spans 12 amino acids. The germline CDR1 and CDR2 sequences are LGHNA and YNFKEQ. V shed 5 bases and J 12 bases; nucleotides not matched to a gene: 6. This CDR3 reads CASSTTGGRHTF. The CDR3 DNA reads as TGTGCCAGCAGCACGACAGGGGGCAGACACACCTTC.

The chain is built from TRBV7-8 and TRBJ2-7, with 11 bases lining up with TRBD2. V trimming: 3 bases; J trimming: 1 base; junction bases outside the gene matches: 5. The CDR3 contains 16 residues. From germline, CDR1 is SGHVS and CDR2 FQNEAQ. CDR3 DNA: TGTGCCAGCAGCTTGACTAGCGGGGCCGATTCCTACGAGCAGTACTTC. It codes for CASSLTSGADSYEQYF.